This is a list of T cell receptor beta chains from one sample in a study of vaccination and CD4 T cells after COVID-19. Their target antigens are unknown. TCRdb reanalysed the PCR reads using MiXCR and keeps one entry per CDR3 protein. This table holds over 15,000 distinct CDR3 sequences, around 50% found once. The specimen comprised CD4+ T cells from blood, cultured in vitro, sampled before SARS-CoV-2 vaccination. The receptors were gathered from a human donor who had recovered from COVID-19. CDR3s include the opening cysteine and the closing phenylalanine or tryptophan. Fields, in order: V gene, J gene, D gene, clone size, CDR3 length, CDR3 protein, CDR3 DNA. D genes are given only for firm matches. Not every row has a clone size; where given, it reads once, few, many or a size class.

V: TRBV4-2
J: TRBJ2-7
D: .
size: .
length: 14
CDR3: CASSQDARESEQYF
DNA: TGTGCCAGCAGCCAAGACGCGCGGGAAAGCGAGCAGTACTTC

V: TRBV30
J: TRBJ1-1
D: .
size: .
length: 14
CDR3: CAWSGGHASTEAFF
DNA: TGTGCCTGGAGCGGGGGACACGCCTCGACTGAAGCTTTCTTT

V: TRBV7-9
J: TRBJ2-1
D: .
size: .
length: 15
CDR3: CASSQPGPRGGEQFF
DNA: TGTGCCAGCAGCCAACCGGGACCCCGAGGGGGTGAGCAGTTCTTC

V: TRBV6-2/TRBV6-3
J: TRBJ1-5
D: TRBD1
size: .
length: 15
CDR3: CASSSTNRGNQPQHF
DNA: TGTGCCAGCAGTTCCACTAACAGGGGGAATCAGCCCCAGCATTTT

V: TRBV20-1
J: TRBJ2-5
D: TRBD1
size: .
length: 16
CDR3: CSARVGQGPNQETQYF
DNA: TGCAGTGCTAGAGTGGGACAGGGGCCCAACCAAGAGACCCAGTACTTC

V: TRBV18
J: TRBJ2-2
D: TRBD1
size: few
length: 16
CDR3: CASSPRDRGKIGELFF
DNA: TGTGCCAGCTCACCCCGGGACAGGGGAAAAATCGGGGAGCTGTTTTTT

V: TRBV2
J: TRBJ2-6
D: .
size: .
length: 14
CDR3: CASSEASRVAVLTF
DNA: TGTGCCAGCAGTGAAGCGTCCAGGGTAGCCGTCCTGACTTTC

V: TRBV6-2/TRBV6-3
J: TRBJ2-7
D: .
size: .
length: 16
CDR3: CASSLGHSGNSYEQYF
DNA: TGTGCCAGCAGCCTAGGCCATAGCGGTAACTCCTACGAGCAGTACTTC

V: TRBV6-1
J: TRBJ1-2
D: TRBD1
size: .
length: 18
CDR3: CASSPHPPGQAILGGYTF
DNA: TGTGCCAGCAGCCCGCACCCACCGGGACAGGCGATCCTGGGGGGCTACACCTTC

V: TRBV6-1
J: TRBJ2-7
D: TRBD2
size: .
length: 13
CDR3: CASSRDYSYEQYF
DNA: TGTGCCAGCAGCAGGGACTACTCCTACGAGCAGTACTTC

V: TRBV20-1
J: TRBJ2-5
D: .
size: .
length: 11
CDR3: CSGRGQETQYF
DNA: TGCAGTGGCAGGGGCCAAGAGACCCAGTACTTC

V: TRBV20-1
J: TRBJ2-1
D: .
size: .
length: 14
CDR3: CSGGAGSTYNEQFF
DNA: TGCAGTGGGGGTGCCGGATCGACCTACAATGAGCAGTTCTTC

V: TRBV7-2
J: TRBJ2-4
D: TRBD1
size: .
length: 19
CDR3: CASSLGTGSVLRAKNIQYF
DNA: TGTGCCAGCAGCTTAGGGACAGGGTCGGTGTTAAGGGCCAAAAACATTCAGTACTTC

V: TRBV7-3
J: TRBJ2-2
D: TRBD1
size: once
length: 14
CDR3: CASSPETGVGELFF
DNA: TGTGCCAGCAGCCCAGAAACAGGGGTCGGGGAGCTGTTTTTT

V: TRBV10-1
J: TRBJ2-3
D: TRBD1
size: few
length: 14
CDR3: CASSPGQSSNTQYF
DNA: TGCGCCAGCAGTCCGGGACAGAGTTCGAATACGCAGTATTTT

V: TRBV20-1
J: TRBJ2-5
D: .
size: .
length: 12
CDR3: CSARSAGETQYF
DNA: TGCAGTGCTAGGTCAGCAGGGGAGACCCAGTACTTC

V: TRBV27
J: TRBJ1-6
D: .
size: few
length: 15
CDR3: CASSSQGPYNSPLHF
DNA: TGTGCCAGCAGTTCTCAGGGGCCGTATAATTCACCCCTCCACTTT

V: TRBV6-5
J: TRBJ1-2
D: .
size: few
length: 13
CDR3: CASSYSPGLGYTF
DNA: TGTGCCAGCAGTTACTCGCCTGGACTTGGCTACACCTTC

V: TRBV7-9
J: TRBJ2-5
D: TRBD2
size: .
length: 18
CDR3: CASSSTGLADDVQETQYF
DNA: TGTGCCAGCAGCTCCACGGGACTAGCGGACGACGTCCAAGAGACCCAGTACTTC

V: TRBV28
J: TRBJ1-5
D: .
size: .
length: 12
CDR3: CASSPSGQPQHF
DNA: TGTGCCAGCAGTCCCAGTGGTCAGCCCCAGCATTTT

V: TRBV20-1
J: TRBJ1-2
D: .
size: .
length: 14
CDR3: CSASIQGGNYGYTF
DNA: TGCAGTGCGAGTATCCAGGGAGGTAACTATGGCTACACCTTC

V: TRBV7-3
J: TRBJ1-6
D: TRBD1
size: few
length: 15
CDR3: CASSLGQGANSPLHF
DNA: TGTGCCAGCAGCTTGGGACAGGGGGCAAATTCACCCCTCCACTTT

V: TRBV4-2
J: TRBJ2-7
D: .
size: .
length: 14
CDR3: CASSQGRYDAEQYF
DNA: TGTGCCAGCAGCCAAGGGAGGTATGATGCCGAGCAGTACTTC

V: TRBV10-3
J: TRBJ2-7
D: TRBD2
size: .
length: 12
CDR3: CAIGQRDGEQYF
DNA: TGTGCCATCGGTCAGCGGGATGGCGAGCAGTACTTC

V: TRBV6-1
J: TRBJ1-5
D: .
size: .
length: 14
CDR3: CASSDINSNQPQHF
DNA: TGTGCCAGCAGTGACATCAATAGCAATCAGCCCCAGCATTTT

V: TRBV28
J: TRBJ2-3
D: .
size: .
length: 16
CDR3: CASSRPGTASTDTQYF
DNA: TGTGCCAGCAGCCGGCCCGGGACCGCAAGCACAGATACGCAGTATTTT

V: TRBV7-8
J: TRBJ1-2
D: TRBD1
size: .
length: 16
CDR3: CASSSRVVQGAYGYTF
DNA: TGTGCCAGCAGCTCCAGGGTGGTGCAGGGGGCCTATGGCTACACCTTC

V: TRBV20-1
J: TRBJ2-5
D: .
size: .
length: 12
CDR3: CSAEVVQETQYF
DNA: TGCAGTGCTGAGGTAGTCCAAGAGACCCAGTACTTC

V: TRBV6-2/TRBV6-3
J: TRBJ2-5
D: .
size: once
length: 15
CDR3: CASKPSRGRGETQYF
DNA: TGTGCCAGCAAACCGAGTCGGGGGAGGGGGGAGACCCAGTACTTC

V: TRBV7-2
J: TRBJ2-5
D: TRBD2
size: .
length: 16
CDR3: CASSLVSGGPQETQYF
DNA: TGTGCCAGCAGCTTAGTAAGCGGGGGACCCCAAGAGACCCAGTACTTC

V: TRBV20-1
J: TRBJ2-2
D: TRBD1
size: .
length: 16
CDR3: CSASGQGARGTGELFF
DNA: TGCAGTGCTAGTGGGCAGGGGGCACGAGGGACCGGGGAGCTGTTTTTT

V: TRBV6-1
J: TRBJ1-2
D: .
size: .
length: 14
CDR3: CASTLKASNYGYTF
DNA: TGTGCCAGCACCCTAAAGGCTTCTAACTATGGCTACACCTTC